Listed here are 10 T cell receptor beta chains from one sample, sequenced in a study of CD8 T cells in Susac syndrome. After extraction with the RNeasy kit, roughly 0.45 to 1 ug of the RNA was reverse transcribed using random hexamers. TCRdb re-analysed the immunoSEQ multiplex PCR reads in MiXCR, keeping a single row per CDR3 protein. The sample records roughly 86,000 distinct CDR3 sequences, around 96% being singletons. Sequencing was carried out using CD8+ T cells from PBMCs. The receptors derive from a human donor with Susac syndrome.

The rearrangement links TRBV28 to TRBJ1-1, with D unclear. V lost 3 bases to trimming and J lost 3 bases, with 8 bases between them. CDR3 length: 13 residues. Germline V CDR1 and CDR2: MDHEN, SYDVKM. Here the CDR3 reads CASSFSADTEAFF. The CDR3 DNA reads TGTGCCAGCAGTTTTTCGGCCGACACTGAAGCTTTCTTT.

This chain connects TRBV12-3 or TRBV12-4 to TRBJ2-5, with TRBD1 identical over 9 bases. V gave up 1 base and J gave up 4 bases; unmatched junction bases: 1. This CDR3 has 14 amino acids. In DNA form, the CDR3 reads TGTGCCAGCAGTTTAGTGGACAGGGGAGAGACCCAGTACTTC. Translating it yields CASSLVDRGETQYF.

The chain recombines TRBV12-3 or TRBV12-4 with TRBJ2-5, with no clear D. CDR3 length: 12 residues. Trimming took 2 bases from V and 5 from J, leaving 6 bases between them. The CDR3 nucleotides read TGTGCCAGCAGTTTAATCCGGGAGACCCAGTACTTC. Its protein is CASSLIRETQYF.

The chain recombines TRBV6-5 with TRBJ2-3; D gene unclear. The CDR3 is 13 residues long. Germline CDR1 reads MNHEY; CDR2 reads SVGAGI. Trimming shortened V by 1 base and J by 2 bases, and 4 bases separated the two germline ends. The CDR3 reads CASSYFNTDTQYF. The CDR3 DNA sequence: TGTGCCAGCAGTTACTTCAACACAGATACGCAGTATTTT.

The chain combines TRBV5-4 with TRBJ1-1; no clear D gene. The CDR3 spans 16 residues. Germline loops: CDR1 SGHNT, CDR2 YYREEE (reference sequence). The germline V and J ends were trimmed by 4 bases and 0 bases, with 16 bases remaining between them. CDR3 nucleotides: TGTGCCAGCAGCACGAATCGACAAACCATGAACACTGAAGCTTTCTTT. This codes for CASSTNRQTMNTEAFF.

CDR3 region: CASSYGTEREAFF. The CDR3 DNA sequence: TGTGCCAGCTCGTATGGGACAGAAAGGGAAGCTTTCTTT. The chain couples TRBV18 to TRBJ1-1, with 7 bases that match TRBD1. CDR1 is KGHSH and CDR2 is LQKENI in the germline V gene. The CDR3 is 13 residues long. The V segment lost 6 bases and the J segment 8 bases; nucleotides outside the gene matches: 9.

Of note for this clonotype: One end of the junction does not line up with germline, which may come from a read error. V and J are TRBV4-1 and TRBJ1-4; D not certain. The CDR3 is 15 amino acids. The germline gives CDR1 MGHRA, CDR2 YSYEKL. CDR3 nucleotide sequence: TGCGCAAGCACCGGCGAAACGGCTATTAATGAAAAACTGTTTTTT. This translates into CASTGETAINEKLFF.

The chain joins TRBV5-4 to TRBJ2-5, with D perhaps TRBD1 (5 bases). The germline CDR1 and CDR2 sequences are SGHNT and YYREEE (reference sequence). The CDR3 totals 16 residues. Trimming cost V 4 bases and J 2 bases, with 18 bases left between them. The CDR3 nucleotides read TGTGCCAGCAGCCATCCCATTACAGGAGTACAAGAGACCCAGTACTTC. It is translated as CASSHPITGVQETQYF.

The chain recombines TRBV29-1 with TRBJ2-5; D perhaps matches TRBD1 (5 bases). This CDR3 spans 13 amino acids. The germline V and J ends were trimmed by 8 bases and 0 bases, with 13 bases remaining between them. Germline assignment: CDR1 SQVTM and CDR2 ANQGSEA. The CDR3 coding sequence is TGCAGCCCTACAGGACCGAACCAAGAGACCCAGTACTTC. Protein: CSPTGPNQETQYF. The full variable domain, with the rest looked up from reference TRBV29-1 and TRBJ2-5, is SAVISQKPSRDICQRGTSLTIQCQVDSQVTMMFWYRQQPGQSLTLIATANQGSEATYESGFVIDKFPISRPNLTFSTLTVSNMSPEDSSIYLCSPTGPNQETQYFGPGTRLLVL.

This chain uses TRBV6-6 with TRBJ1-5, with D unclear. V dropped 2 bases and J dropped 9 bases, with 8 bases sitting between them. This CDR3 region has 12 residues. CDR1 is MNHNY and CDR2 is SVGAGI in the germline V gene (reference sequence). The CDR3 region has the DNA TGTGCCAGCAGTTACGGGATAGCGCCCCAGCATTTT. It is translated as CASSYGIAPQHF.